The T cell receptor (beta chain) described here comes from a study of cytomegalovirus exposure and HLA in healthy donors. This CDR3 has 15 residues. The ends lost 4 bases at V and 4 bases at J; junction bases unmatched: 4. In germline, CDR1 is MRHNA, CDR2 SNTAGT. PCR was performed using 60 Vbeta and 13 Jbeta primers. Assay: immunoSEQ multiplex PCR; the TCRdb copy retains only in-frame clones and omits some. The table shows around 88,000 clones, with more than 60% occurring only once. Sequencing was done on a sample of PBMCs. The sequence derives from a man aged 45 to 65 in good health and CMV-seropositive. The V call is TRBV6-4, the J call TRBJ2-2, with 9 nucleotides matching TRBD2. The CDR3 spells CASSAGTSSTGELFF. The CDR3 nucleotides read TGTGCCAGCAGTGCGGGGACTAGCTCCACCGGGGAGCTGTTTTTT.